A single sample gave rise to the 6 T cell receptor beta chains below, sequenced in a study of CD8+ T cells in alopecia areata. Extracted RNA was reverse transcribed, and the resulting cDNA served as sequencing template. TCRdb's table, derived via immunoSEQ multiplex PCR, lists solely in-frame clones and lacks some. Of approximately 89,000 clones listed, about 45% are singletons. The sample taken for sequencing was CD4+ T cells sorted from blood. These receptors were obtained from a human donor with alopecia areata.

This clone was seen only once. The chain employs TRBV29-1 and TRBJ2-7; TRBD2 matches 8 bases. This CDR3 has 13 amino acids. CDR1 is SQVTM and CDR2 is ANQGSEA in the germline V gene. The trim removed 6 bases at V and 3 bases at J, leaving 7 bases unmatched. CDR3 loop: CSVSAGVGYEQYF. In nucleotides, the CDR3 is TGCAGCGTCTCAGCGGGGGTTGGCTACGAGCAGTACTTC.

The chain recombines TRBV29-1 with TRBJ2-3; TRBD2 agrees at 9 bases. This CDR3 spans 15 amino acids. V shed 6 bases and J 2 bases; nucleotides not matched to a gene: 9. Germline values: CDR1 SQVTM, CDR2 ANQGSEA. This CDR3 is CSVQRTSEITDTQYF. The CDR3 DNA reads as TGCAGCGTCCAAAGGACTAGCGAAATCACAGATACGCAGTATTTT.

This chain connects TRBV7-9 to TRBJ2-7; the D call may be TRBD1 or TRBD2 (5 bases each). Germline lookup yields CDR1 SEHNR and CDR2 FQNEAQ (reference sequence). The CDR3 runs to 15 residues. V was trimmed by 4 bases and J by 5 bases, leaving 18 bases between them. The CDR3 DNA sequence: TGTGCCAGCAGCTCGGCCTGGGACCGTGGCCACGAGCAGTACTTC. Encoded protein: CASSSAWDRGHEQYF.

This sequence joins TRBV5-1 and TRBJ2-6; no firm D call. This CDR3 has 14 amino acids. Trimming cost V 7 bases and J 0 bases, with 8 bases left between them. Germline V gives CDR1 SGHRS, CDR2 YFSETQ. The chain's CDR3 is CASRAGSGANVLTF. The CDR3, as DNA: TGCGCCAGCCGCGCAGGCTCTGGGGCCAACGTCCTGACTTTC.

This clone has just a few counts. The V gene is TRBV28, the J gene TRBJ1-1; D gene ambiguous. V was pared by 3 bases and J by 1 base, with 18 bases between. The CDR3 spans 17 residues. Per germline, CDR1 MDHEN and CDR2 SYDVKM. CDR3 DNA: TGTGCCAGCAGTTTTTTTTTGGTGGTGAAGGAGAACACTGAAGCTTTCTTT. Translating it yields CASSFFLVVKENTEAFF.

This clone came up a few times. In the same sample, other DNA sequences code for this CDR3. The chain recombines TRBV29-1 with TRBJ2-5, with D hard to call. Trimming removed 5 bases at V and 1 base at J, with 5 bases between. Germline-derived CDR1 and CDR2 are SQVTM and ANQGSEA. The CDR3 is 11 amino acids. The CDR3 DNA reads TGCAGCGTTACGTCCCAAGAGACCCAGTACTTC. Protein: CSVTSQETQYF.